This T cell receptor beta chain was profiled in a study of T cell repertoires in cytomegalovirus infection. About the research overall: Carrying CMV and the relevant HLA type showed in public TCR beta signatures.

The V gene's germline CDR1 is SGHAT and CDR2 FQNNGV. The CDR3 contains 18 residues. J gave up 1 base and V 1 base, and 8 bases lay outside the gene matches. General observations from the study: Pooled public TCR beta family frequency picked out CMV carriers with the relevant HLA. Ex vivo responses were dominated by HLA-C-restricted CMV-specific TCR beta clonotypes.

In its sample, this clonotype was seen a few times. The antigen is not known. MiXCR, run by TCRdb on the reads, gives a single entry per CDR3 protein. The repertoire has around 570,000 distinct CDR3 sequences, 40% of them found once; the top ten carry roughly 50%. The sample consisted of cultured PBMCs, taken from culture after CMV antigen stimulation. The chain combines TRBV11-2 with TRBJ2-3; TRBD2 matches 10 bases. The sequence came from a human donor in good health (CMV status not recorded). Some clones in this sample may be carry-over from other donors' samples. CDR3 nucleotides: TGTGCCAGCAGCTTAGGCGCTAGCGGGAGCGGAGGCACAGATACGCAGTATTTT. Amino acids: CASSLGASGSGGTDTQYF.